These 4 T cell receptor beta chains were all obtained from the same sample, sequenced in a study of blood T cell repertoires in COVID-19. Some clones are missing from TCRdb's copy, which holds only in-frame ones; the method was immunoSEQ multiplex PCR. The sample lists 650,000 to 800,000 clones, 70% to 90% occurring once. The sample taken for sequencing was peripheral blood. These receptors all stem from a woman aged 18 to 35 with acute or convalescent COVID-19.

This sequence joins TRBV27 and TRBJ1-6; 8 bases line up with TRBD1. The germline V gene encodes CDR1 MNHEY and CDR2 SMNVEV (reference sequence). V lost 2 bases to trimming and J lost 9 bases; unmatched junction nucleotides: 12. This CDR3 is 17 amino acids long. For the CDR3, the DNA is TGTGCCAGCAGTTTAGTCAGGACAGGGTATCCTGTTTCACCCCTCCACTTT. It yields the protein CASSLVRTGYPVSPLHF.

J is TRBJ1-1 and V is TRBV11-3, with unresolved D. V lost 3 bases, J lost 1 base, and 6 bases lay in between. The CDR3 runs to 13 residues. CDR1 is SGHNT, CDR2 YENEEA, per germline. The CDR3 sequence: CASSFSRNTEAFF. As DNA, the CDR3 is TGTGCCAGCAGCTTTAGCAGGAACACTGAAGCTTTCTTT. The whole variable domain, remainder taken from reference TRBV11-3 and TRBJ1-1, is EAGVVQSPRYKIIEKKQPVAFWCNPISGHNTLYWYLQNLGQGPELLIRYENEEAVDDSQLPKDRFSAERLKGVDSTLKIQPAELGDSAVYLCASSFSRNTEAFFGQGTRLTVV.

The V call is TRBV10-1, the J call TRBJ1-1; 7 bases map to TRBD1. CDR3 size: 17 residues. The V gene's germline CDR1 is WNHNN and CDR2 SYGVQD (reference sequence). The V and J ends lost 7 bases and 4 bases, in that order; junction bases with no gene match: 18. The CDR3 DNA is TGCGCCAGCATATCCGGGACAGAAAAACCCTGGGGCACTGAAGCTTTCTTT. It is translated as CASISGTEKPWGTEAFF.

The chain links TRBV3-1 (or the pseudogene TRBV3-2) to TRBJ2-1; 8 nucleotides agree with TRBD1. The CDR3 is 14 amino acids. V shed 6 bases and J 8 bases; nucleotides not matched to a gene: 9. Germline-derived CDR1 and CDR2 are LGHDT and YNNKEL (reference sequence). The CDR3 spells CASRETGVEDEQFF. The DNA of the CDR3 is TGTGCCAGCAGAGAGACAGGGGTTGAGGATGAGCAGTTCTTC.